The clone carrying this T cell receptor beta chain appeared once. Its antigen is not known. The data belong to a study of CD4+ T cells in melanoma. The study's findings and limits: Reportedly, melanoma neoantigen-specific CD4+ T cells showed varied differentiation states.

The table came from immunoSEQ multiplex PCR; TCRdb's copy has only in-frame clones and leaves some out. The sample yields thousands of clones, roughly 66% seen once. This CDR3 comprises 15 residues. The germline CDR1 and CDR2 sequences are SGHKS and YYEKEE (reference sequence). Trimming pared 4 bases from V and 0 bases from J, leaving 14 bases between. The sequence was collected from a human donor with melanoma. The rearrangement uses TRBV5-5 and TRBJ2-7; D is possibly TRBD2 (6 bases). Material for sequencing was cells from a culture (not recorded whether cultured in vitro). This chain's CDR3 is CASSGSTGLSYEQYF. In nucleotides, the CDR3 is TGTGCCAGCAGCGGATCTACGGGACTCTCCTACGAGCAGTACTTC.